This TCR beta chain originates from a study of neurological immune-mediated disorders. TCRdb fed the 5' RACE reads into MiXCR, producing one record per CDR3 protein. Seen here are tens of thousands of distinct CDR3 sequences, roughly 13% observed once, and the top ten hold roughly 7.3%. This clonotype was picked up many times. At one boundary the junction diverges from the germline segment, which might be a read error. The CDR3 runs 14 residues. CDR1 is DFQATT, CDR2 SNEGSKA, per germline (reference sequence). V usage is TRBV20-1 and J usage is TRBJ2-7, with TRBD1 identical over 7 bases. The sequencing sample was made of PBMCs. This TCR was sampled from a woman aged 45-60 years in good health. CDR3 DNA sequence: TGCAGTGCCAGAGACAGGGTAGATACCTACGAGCAGTACTTC. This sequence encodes CSARDRVDTYEQYF.